This TCR beta chain was documented in a study of tumor-infiltrating lymphocytes in primary liver carcinoma. Priming with a constant-region primer yielded TCR beta cDNA from about 480 ng total RNA. Each TCR beta library was derived from three nested multiplex PCR rounds that employed slightly modified ARM-PCR. Primers for the first two PCR rounds were TRBV1-TRBV30 forward primers and a C-beta reverse primer (about 10 cycles per round). In TCRdb, the multiplex PCR reads were re-called with MiXCR into one record per CDR3 protein. Among fewer than 350,000 distinct CDR3 sequences listed, approximately 60% were seen once. On this clonotype: One end of the junction varies from germline; a read error may be responsible.

The CDR3 covers 13 residues. The germline V gene encodes CDR1 MDHEN and CDR2 SYDVKM. Unsorted whole blood served as the source of blood RNA, and germline DNA was extracted as well. The gene calls are TRBV28 and TRBJ2-2; no clear D gene. This TCR came from a middle-aged man with primary liver carcinoma and hepatitis B virus infection. The material sequenced was peripheral blood. CDR3 sequence reads: CASGQLNTWELFF. The CDR3 region has the DNA TGTGCCAGCGGGCAATTGAACACCTGGGAGCTGTTTTTT.